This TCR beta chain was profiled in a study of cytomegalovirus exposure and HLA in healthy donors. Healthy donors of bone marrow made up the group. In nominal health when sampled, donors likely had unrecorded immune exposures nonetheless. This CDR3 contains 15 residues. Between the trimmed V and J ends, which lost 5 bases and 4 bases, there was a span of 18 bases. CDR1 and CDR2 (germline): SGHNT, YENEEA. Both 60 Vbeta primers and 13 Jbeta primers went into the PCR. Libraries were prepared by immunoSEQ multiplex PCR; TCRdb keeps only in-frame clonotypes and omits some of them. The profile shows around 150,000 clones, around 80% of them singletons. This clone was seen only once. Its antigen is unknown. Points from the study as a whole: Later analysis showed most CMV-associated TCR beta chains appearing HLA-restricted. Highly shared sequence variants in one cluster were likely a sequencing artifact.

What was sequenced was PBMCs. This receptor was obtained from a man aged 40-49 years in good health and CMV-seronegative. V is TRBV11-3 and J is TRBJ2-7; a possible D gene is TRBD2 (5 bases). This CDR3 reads CASSPNGDRSYEQYF. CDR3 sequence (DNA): TGTGCCAGCAGCCCCAACGGGGATCGTAGTTACGAGCAGTACTTC.